This is a list of T cell receptor beta chains from one sample in a study of shared clonotypes between healthy human individuals. Some clones are missing from TCRdb's copy, which holds only in-frame ones; the method was immunoSEQ multiplex PCR. This sample carries millions of clones, approximately 94% of them seen once, and the ten largest clones take about 1.1%. Sequenced: naive CD8+ T cells sorted from blood. All receptors derive from a man younger than 35 in good health. CDR3s leave out the opening cysteine and the closing phenylalanine or tryptophan. Fields, in order: V gene, CDR3 protein.

TRBV7-9 ASSLGQGRMDIQY
TRBV19 ASSIGTAYEQY
TRBV6-5 ASSYFGQGGSNIQY
TRBV6-5 ASTVSGNTEAF
TRBV28 ASSLAGYQGYT
TRBV29-1 SVSGTAPYGYT
TRBV18 ASSPPGHRGSGANVLT
TRBV27 ASSSEGRNTEAF
TRBV7-9 ASSLATSGTDTQY
TRBV28 ASSLVGPYNEQF
TRBV7-9 ASSPTEAF
TRBV9 ASSSGTGSYEQY
TRBV11-2 ASSLGRGWAQY
TRBV27 ATATRQGTSQETQY
TRBV6-5 ASSSTGNQPQH
TRBV4-3 ASSQERDLLGDGYT
TRBV27 ASASSGHLYEQY
TRBV4-1 ASSQSVGEQF
TRBV6-5 ASSYPEGNEQF
TRBV25-1 ASSLTVNYGYT
TRBV7-9 ASSPPLDYYYNEQF
TRBV5-1 ASRMGQGIVDTQY
TRBV6-5 ASRGIGSTDTQY
TRBV6-5 ASSPGGRGYT
TRBV4-1 ASSQEGKIGELF
TRBV5-1 ASSLDGGESFLETQY
TRBV9 ASSAGGATNEKLF
TRBV9 ASSPPGGEQF
TRBV30 AWSVSPENIQY
TRBV5-4 ASSLGTVDYGYT
TRBV7-3 ASSVGADTQY
TRBV4-1 ASRKTSGGTEAF
TRBV6-1 ASSEEPGQYYGYT
TRBV5-6 ASSSRGYQETQY
TRBV6-5 ASSWAGGGTEAF
TRBV7-6 ASSRRGGGRYNEQF